The 21 T cell receptor beta chains reported below all come from one sample, sequenced in a study of blood T cell repertoires in COVID-19. Using immunoSEQ multiplex PCR, the repertoire was profiled, and TCRdb retains in-frame clones only, with some absent. The sample includes about 460,000 clones, about 85% seen only once; the top ten take approximately 8%. Input material: PBMCs or T cells enriched from blood (not recorded which). These receptors were collected from a woman aged 55-69 years who had recovered from COVID-19.

The gene calls are TRBV5-1 and TRBJ1-2; 7 positions match TRBD1. The CDR3 has 15 residues. Germline CDR1 and CDR2: SGHRS and YFSETQ. V gave up 4 bases and J gave up 4 bases; unmatched junction bases: 10. In nucleotides, the CDR3 is TGCGCCAGCAGCCCGGGACAGCCACTTACCTATGGCTACACCTTC. It encodes CASSPGQPLTYGYTF.

V usage is TRBV7-9 and J usage is TRBJ2-6; 9 bases are shared with TRBD1. With 1 base clipped from V and 4 bases from J, the junction kept 11 bases outside the gene matches. The CDR3 runs 19 residues. Germline values: CDR1 SEHNR, CDR2 FQNEAQ (reference sequence). The CDR3 is CASSLVTGGPLTGANVLTF. CDR3 coding DNA: TGTGCCAGCAGCTTAGTGACAGGGGGTCCTTTAACGGGGGCCAACGTCCTGACTTTC. Looking up the rest from reference TRBV7-9 and TRBJ2-6 gives the full variable domain: DTGVSQNPRHKITKRGQNVTFRCDPISEHNRLYWYRQTLGQGPEFLTYFQNEAQLEKSRLLSDRFSAERPKGSFSTLEIQRTEQGDSAMYLCASSLVTGGPLTGANVLTFGAGSRLTVL.

The chain uses TRBV11-2 and TRBJ1-3; 9 nucleotides agree with TRBD1. The CDR3 covers 15 residues. CDR1 SGHAT and CDR2 FQNNGV come from the germline V gene. The trim removed 5 bases at V and 4 bases at J, leaving 6 bases unmatched. This CDR3 reads CASSARTGEGNTIYF. CDR3 nucleotide sequence: TGTGCCAGCAGCGCCAGGACAGGGGAGGGAAACACCATATATTTT.

The V call is TRBV6-5, the J call TRBJ1-2; the match to TRBD1 covers 8 bases. V was clipped by 4 bases and J by 4 bases; unmatched bases: 8. The germline gives CDR1 MNHEY, CDR2 SVGAGI. This CDR3 region has 15 residues. The CDR3 bases are TGTGCCAGCAGTTTGGACAGGGCGACGGGCTATGGCTACACCTTC. This codes for CASSLDRATGYGYTF.

The chain joins TRBV18 to TRBJ1-6; D gene ambiguous. Germline V gene data show CDR1 as KGHSH and CDR2 as LQKENI. The CDR3 sequence is 14 residues long. V was clipped by 3 bases and J by 6 bases, with 9 bases between them. In DNA form, the CDR3 reads TGTGCCAGCTCACCGGGCCCCTCTAATTCACCCCTCCACTTT. Amino acids: CASSPGPSNSPLHF.

This clone has only one observation. The chain recombines TRBV5-1 with TRBJ2-1; no firm D call. Trimming left V 4 bases short and J 5 bases short, with 16 bases between. CDR3 length equals 15 residues. Per germline, CDR1 SGHRS and CDR2 YFSETQ. CDR3 sequence reads: CASSPSVEAHNEQFF. In DNA form, the CDR3 reads TGCGCCAGCAGCCCTTCGGTAGAGGCCCACAATGAGCAGTTCTTC.

J is TRBJ1-2 and V is TRBV6-6; 7 bases are a match to TRBD1. CDR3 length: 14 residues. The germline CDR1 and CDR2 sequences are MNHNY and SVGAGI (reference sequence). The J segment lost 8 bases and the V segment lost 2 bases, leaving 8 bases of the junction unmatched. CDR3 DNA sequence: TGTGCCAGCAGTTACGCCCTAACAGGGGTCGGCTACACCTTC. This gives the protein CASSYALTGVGYTF.

The V call is TRBV7-9, the J call TRBJ2-3, with TRBD2 matching over 13 bases. V shed 3 bases and J 4 bases; nucleotides not matched to a gene: 4. The CDR3 is made up of 16 amino acids. CDR1 is SEHNR, CDR2 FQNEAQ, per germline (reference sequence). CDR3 residues: CASSFTSGGASDTQYF. As DNA, the CDR3 is TGTGCCAGCAGCTTTACTAGCGGGGGGGCATCAGATACGCAGTATTTT. Complete variable domain (other parts from reference TRBV7-9 and TRBJ2-3): DTGVSQNPRHKITKRGQNVTFRCDPISEHNRLYWYRQTLGQGPEFLTYFQNEAQLEKSRLLSDRFSAERPKGSFSTLEIQRTEQGDSAMYLCASSFTSGGASDTQYFGPGTRLTVL.

This chain joins TRBV28 and TRBJ1-5; D is unclear. The CDR3 covers 14 residues. V lost 4 bases to trimming and J lost 2 bases, with 9 bases between them. The germline CDR1 and CDR2 sequences are MDHEN and SYDVKM. CDR3 DNA sequence: TGTGCCAGCAGTTCGCTGATAGGCAATCAGCCCCAGCATTTT. Amino acids: CASSSLIGNQPQHF.

The V gene is TRBV3-1 (or the pseudogene TRBV3-2), the J gene TRBJ1-4; D unresolved. The length of the CDR3 is 14 residues. The V and J ends lost 3 bases and 7 bases respectively, with 12 bases between them. Germline V lookup: CDR1 LGHDT, CDR2 YNNKEL (reference sequence). Here the CDR3 DNA reads TGTGCCAGCAGCCAGTCGGGGAGTACTGAAAAACTGTTTTTT. This gives the protein CASSQSGSTEKLFF.

The rearrangement joins TRBV6-5 to TRBJ1-4, with 9 bases lining up with TRBD1. The CDR3 is 15 residues long. V shed 6 bases, J shed 4 bases, and the junction held 6 bases outside the gene matches. CDR1 is MNHEY, CDR2 SVGAGI, per germline. The CDR3 here is CASSLGQGNNEKLFF. In nucleotides, the CDR3 is TGTGCCAGCAGCCTCGGACAGGGGAATAATGAAAAACTGTTTTTT.

The chain combines TRBV11-2 with TRBJ2-1, with 8 bases lining up with TRBD1. V trimming: 3 bases; J trimming: 4 bases; junction bases outside the gene matches: 8. This CDR3 comprises 16 residues. The germline gives CDR1 SGHAT, CDR2 FQNNGV. Here the CDR3 DNA reads TGTGCCAGCAGCTTCCGGGGACAGGCTTTATACAATGAGCAGTTCTTC. Residues: CASSFRGQALYNEQFF.

V is TRBV19 and J is TRBJ1-2; D ambiguous. There are 14 residues in the CDR3. V was cut by 5 bases and J by 8 bases, with 18 bases left in between. Germline-derived CDR1 and CDR2 are LNHDA and SQIVND (reference sequence). The CDR3 nucleotides read TGTGCCAGTAGTCCCGGGGTCAGGCCTTGGGGCTACACCTTC. Its translation is CASSPGVRPWGYTF. Complete variable domain (other parts from reference TRBV19 and TRBJ1-2): DGGITQSPKYLFRKEGQNVTLSCEQNLNHDAMYWYRQDPGQGLRLIYYSQIVNDFQKGDIAEGYSVSREKKESFPLTVTSAQKNPTAFYLCASSPGVRPWGYTFGSGTRLTVV.

The chain is built from TRBV5-1 and TRBJ1-4; TRBD1 agrees at 7 bases. Germline V gives CDR1 SGHRS, CDR2 YFSETQ. This CDR3 is built from 15 residues. The trim removed 3 bases at V and 8 bases at J, leaving 10 bases unmatched. The CDR3, as DNA: TGCGCCAGCAGCTCATCAGGGGGAATAGGGGAAAAACTGTTTTTT. This gives the protein CASSSSGGIGEKLFF.

The chain couples TRBV12-5 to TRBJ1-1, with TRBD1 matching 8 bases. Germline CDR1 LGHNT, CDR2 FRNRAP. The CDR3 is 17 amino acids. V gave up 0 bases and J gave up 10 bases; unmatched junction bases: 16. The CDR3 DNA follows: TGTGCTAGTGGTTTGGTTCTCGACAGGGGTGGTTTTCGTGGAGCTTTCTTT. This translates into CASGLVLDRGGFRGAFF.

The sample holds a few counts of this clone. The chain has TRBV7-9 and TRBJ1-5; 8 nucleotides agree with TRBD1. This CDR3 spans 17 amino acids. The junction had 8 bases not matched to a gene; V was cut back by 0 bases and J by 4 bases. Germline CDR1 reads SEHNR; CDR2 reads FQNEAQ (reference sequence). The DNA of the CDR3 is TGTGCCAGCAGCTTAGCTCCCTTTCAGGGGGCGAATCAGCCCCAGCATTTT. The encoded protein is CASSLAPFQGANQPQHF.

The chain is built from TRBV24-1 and TRBJ2-2; the match to TRBD1 covers 7 bases. The V gene end was trimmed by 2 bases and the J gene end by 7 bases; junction bases not matched to a gene: 6. CDR1 is KGHDR and CDR2 is SFDVKD in the germline V gene. The CDR3 has 15 amino acids. The CDR3 sequence: CATSDSTGLDGELFF. CDR3 in DNA: TGTGCCACCAGTGATTCGACAGGGTTGGACGGGGAGCTGTTTTTT.

The chain couples TRBV6-5 to TRBJ1-1; D might be TRBD1 (6 bases). The V gene's germline CDR1 is MNHEY and CDR2 SVGAGI. CDR3 length: 15 residues. V dropped 6 bases and J dropped 4 bases, with 18 bases sitting between them. DNA for the CDR3: TGTGCCAGCAGCGGGAGTGGGAGGGGGAGCACTGAAGCTTTCTTT. Translation: CASSGSGRGSTEAFF.

With respect to this clone: The junction differs from germline at one of its ends, possibly a read error. This chain joins TRBV7-7 and TRBJ1-4; 8 bases fit TRBD1. The germline V gene encodes CDR1 SSHAT and CDR2 FNYEAQ (reference sequence). The CDR3 sequence is 15 residues long. This CDR3 is CASSPRTGRNEKLFF. As DNA, the CDR3 is TGTGCTAGCAGCCCCCGGACAGGGAGGAATGAAAAACTGTTTTTT.

The CDR3 sequence: CASRTLQGWDQPQHF. In DNA form, the CDR3 reads TGTGCCAGCAGAACCTTACAGGGGTGGGATCAGCCCCAGCATTTT. V and J are TRBV2 and TRBJ1-5; 7 bases are a match to TRBD1. CDR1 and CDR2 from the germline V gene are SNHLY and FYNNEI. V lost 6 bases to trimming and J lost 5 bases; unmatched junction nucleotides: 10. This CDR3 has 15 amino acids.

With respect to this clone: One end of the junction varies from germline; a read error may be responsible. The chain uses TRBV11-3 and TRBJ1-2, with a tentative D call TRBD1 (6 bases). The CDR3 consists of 13 residues. CDR1 is SGHNT and CDR2 is YENEEA in the germline V gene. The CDR3 here is CASTLTGSYGYTF. The CDR3 bases are TGTGCCAGCACCTTAACAGGGTCCTATGGCTACACCTTC.